Here is one TCR beta chain with its context. This specimen comes from a study of blood T cell repertoires in COVID-19. Background on the study: Spain, Italy and the United States supplied samples that represented acute and convalescent COVID-19. From T cells, B-cell-depleted T cells, or PBMCs came the material, which was cDNA or gDNA.

Source study methods: Amplification with reference gene primers provided the estimates of nucleated cell counts. Produced via immunoSEQ multiplex PCR; TCRdb's table is partial and in-frame only. The V and J calls and clone size come from that table; D and trimming were worked out from the DNA. The profile shows over 70,000 clones, 65% to 80% of them singletons. What was sequenced was peripheral blood. This TCR was recovered from an elderly woman with active or convalescent COVID-19.

The CDR3, as DNA: TGTGCCAGCAAGGCAGGGCCCGGACAGCATGGCTACACCTTC. It specifies CASKAGPGQHGYTF. This chain connects TRBV6-5 to TRBJ1-2, with TRBD1 as a possible D gene (6 bases). The CDR3 is 14 residues long. Trimming left V 7 bases short and J 6 bases short, with 18 bases between. CDR1 is MNHEY, CDR2 SVGAGI, per germline.